This TCR beta chain came from a study of T cell changes during pregnancy in multiple sclerosis. The method was immunoSEQ multiplex PCR; TCRdb's version includes in-frame clones alone and lacks a portion of them. The sample includes approximately 65,000 clones, roughly 92% of them seen just once. The TCR was taken from a female donor in good health, enrolled as a control in a pregnancy study. The input for sequencing was CD8+ T cells from peripheral blood mononuclear cells, taken in the third trimester of pregnancy.

This CDR3 is CASSYAWRTEAFF. CDR3 nucleotides: TGTGCCAGCAGTTACGCTTGGAGGACTGAAGCTTTCTTT. The rearrangement joins TRBV6-5 to TRBJ1-1; D is uncertain. The CDR3 is 13 amino acids. V lost 2 bases, J lost 5 bases, and 9 bases lay in between. The V gene's germline CDR1 is MNHEY and CDR2 SVGAGI.